This entry is about one T cell receptor beta chain. Its specificity is unknown. Germline CDR1 is LNHDA and CDR2 is SQIVND (reference sequence). The CDR3 covers 15 residues. Trimming removed 4 bases from V and 6 bases from J; junction bases left unmatched: 6. These data belong to a study of cytomegalovirus exposure and HLA in healthy donors. Across the study: Earlier results showed 120 million or so unique TCR beta sequences derived from some 180 million T cells. Falling in the Caucasian-associated ancestry cluster were approximately 84% of 398 genotyped donors.

The PCR made use of 60 Vbeta and 13 Jbeta primers. Repertoires were generated with immunoSEQ multiplex PCR, while TCRdb's copy carries only in-frame clones and drops some. Among about 220,000 clones, 65% to 75% were seen once, and the ten largest hold approximately 1.7%. Study outcomes and limitations: Data from an earlier analysis indicated that most TCR beta V segments were productive either about 87% or about 30% of the time.

The rearrangement joins TRBV19 to TRBJ1-5; 10 bases map to TRBD1. This clonotype originated in a young woman in good health and CMV-seronegative. The sequencing sample was made of PBMCs. CDR3 in amino acids: CASSTGTGEGQPQHF. For the CDR3, the DNA is TGTGCCAGTAGTACCGGGACAGGGGAGGGTCAGCCCCAGCATTTT.